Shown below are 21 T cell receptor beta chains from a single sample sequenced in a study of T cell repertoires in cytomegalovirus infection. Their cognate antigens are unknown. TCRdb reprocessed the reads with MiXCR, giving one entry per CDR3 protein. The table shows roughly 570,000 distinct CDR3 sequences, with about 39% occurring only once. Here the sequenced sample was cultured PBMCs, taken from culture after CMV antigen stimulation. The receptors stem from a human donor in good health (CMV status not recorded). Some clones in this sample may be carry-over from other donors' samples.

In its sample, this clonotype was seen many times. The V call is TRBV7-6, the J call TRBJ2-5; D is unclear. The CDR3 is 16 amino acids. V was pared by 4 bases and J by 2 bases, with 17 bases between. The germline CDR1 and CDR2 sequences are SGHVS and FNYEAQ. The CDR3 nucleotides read TGTGCCAGCAGCTCTATCCACTCCGACACACAAGAGACCCAGTACTTC. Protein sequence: CASSSIHSDTQETQYF.

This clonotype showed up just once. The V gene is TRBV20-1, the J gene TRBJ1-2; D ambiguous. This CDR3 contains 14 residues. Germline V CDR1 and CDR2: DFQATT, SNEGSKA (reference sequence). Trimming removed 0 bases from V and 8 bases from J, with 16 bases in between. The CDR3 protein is CSARDLNRLGGYTF. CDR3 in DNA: TGCAGTGCTAGAGATTTGAACCGCCTAGGAGGCTACACCTTC.

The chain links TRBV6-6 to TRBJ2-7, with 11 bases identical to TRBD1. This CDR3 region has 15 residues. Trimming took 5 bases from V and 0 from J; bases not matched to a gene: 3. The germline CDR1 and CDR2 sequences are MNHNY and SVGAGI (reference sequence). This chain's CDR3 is CASSGQGAFSYEQYF. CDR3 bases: TGTGCCAGCAGTGGACAGGGGGCGTTCTCCTACGAGCAGTACTTC.

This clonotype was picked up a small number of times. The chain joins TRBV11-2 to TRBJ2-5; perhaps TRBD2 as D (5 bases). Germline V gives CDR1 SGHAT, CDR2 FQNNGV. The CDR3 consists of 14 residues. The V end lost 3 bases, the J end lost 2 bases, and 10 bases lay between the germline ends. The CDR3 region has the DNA TGTGCCAGCAGCTTCGCGAGGGTACAAGAGACCCAGTACTTC. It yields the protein CASSFARVQETQYF.

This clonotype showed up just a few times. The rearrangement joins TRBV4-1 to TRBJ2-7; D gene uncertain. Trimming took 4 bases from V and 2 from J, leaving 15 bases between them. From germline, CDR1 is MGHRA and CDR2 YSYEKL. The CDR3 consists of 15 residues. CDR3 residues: CASSRNFIRPYEQYF. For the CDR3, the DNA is TGCGCCAGCAGCCGGAACTTTATCAGGCCCTACGAGCAGTACTTC.

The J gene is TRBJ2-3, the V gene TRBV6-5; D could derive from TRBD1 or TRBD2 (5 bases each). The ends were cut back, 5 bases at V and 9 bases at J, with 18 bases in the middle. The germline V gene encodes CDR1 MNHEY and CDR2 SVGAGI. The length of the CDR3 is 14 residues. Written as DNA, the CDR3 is TGTGCCAGCAGTCGTGGGACCGCCCAAGGAACGCAGTATTTT. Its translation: CASSRGTAQGTQYF.

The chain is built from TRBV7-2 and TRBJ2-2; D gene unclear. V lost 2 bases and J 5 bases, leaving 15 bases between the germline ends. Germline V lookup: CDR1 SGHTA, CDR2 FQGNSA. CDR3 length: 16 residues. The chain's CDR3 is CASSLNRNSRTGELFF. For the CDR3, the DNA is TGTGCCAGCAGCTTAAATCGGAACTCTCGTACCGGGGAGCTGTTTTTT. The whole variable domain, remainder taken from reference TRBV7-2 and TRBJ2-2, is GAGVSQSPSNKVTEKGKDVELRCDPISGHTALYWYRQSLGQGLEFLIYFQGNSAPDKSGLPSDRFSAERTGGSVSTLTIQRTQQEDSAVYLCASSLNRNSRTGELFFGEGSRLTVL.

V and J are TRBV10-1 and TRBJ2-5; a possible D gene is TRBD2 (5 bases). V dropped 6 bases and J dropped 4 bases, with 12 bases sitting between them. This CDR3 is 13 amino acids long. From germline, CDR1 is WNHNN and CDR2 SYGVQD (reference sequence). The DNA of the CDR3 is TGCGCCAGCAGGGCCGGACTTGGAGAGACCCAGTACTTC. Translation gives CASRAGLGETQYF.

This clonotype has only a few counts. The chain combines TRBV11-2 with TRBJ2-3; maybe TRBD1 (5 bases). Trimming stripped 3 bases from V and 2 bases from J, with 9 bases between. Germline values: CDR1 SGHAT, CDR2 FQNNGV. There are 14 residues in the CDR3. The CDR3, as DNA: TGTGCCAGCAGCTTCGTGGGGCCCACAGATACGCAGTATTTT. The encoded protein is CASSFVGPTDTQYF. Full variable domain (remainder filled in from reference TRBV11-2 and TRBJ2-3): EAGVAQSPRYKIIEKRQSVAFWCNPISGHATLYWYQQILGQGPKLLIQFQNNGVVDDSQLPKDRFSAERLKGVDSTLKIQPAKLEDSAVYLCASSFVGPTDTQYFGPGTRLTVL.

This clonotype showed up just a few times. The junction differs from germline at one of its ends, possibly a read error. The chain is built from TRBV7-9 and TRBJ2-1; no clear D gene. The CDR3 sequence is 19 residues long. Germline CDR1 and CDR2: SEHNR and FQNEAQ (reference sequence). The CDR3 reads CASSSRPRGGLSSYIEQFF. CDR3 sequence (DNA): TGTGCCAGCAGCTCTCGGCCTCGAGGCGGCCTCAGCTCCTACATTGAGCAGTTCTTC.

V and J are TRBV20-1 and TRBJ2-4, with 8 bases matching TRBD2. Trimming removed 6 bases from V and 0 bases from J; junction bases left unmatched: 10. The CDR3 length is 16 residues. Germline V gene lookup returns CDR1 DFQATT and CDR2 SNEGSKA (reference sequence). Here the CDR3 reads CSARRVAGLAKNIQYF. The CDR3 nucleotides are TGCAGTGCCAGACGGGTAGCGGGGCTAGCCAAAAACATTCAGTACTTC.

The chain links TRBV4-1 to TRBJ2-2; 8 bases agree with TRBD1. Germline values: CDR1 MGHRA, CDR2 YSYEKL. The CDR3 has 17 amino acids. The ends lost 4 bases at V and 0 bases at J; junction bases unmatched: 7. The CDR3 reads CASSPSKTGANTGELFF. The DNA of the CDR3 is TGCGCCAGCAGCCCATCCAAGACAGGGGCGAACACCGGGGAGCTGTTTTTT.

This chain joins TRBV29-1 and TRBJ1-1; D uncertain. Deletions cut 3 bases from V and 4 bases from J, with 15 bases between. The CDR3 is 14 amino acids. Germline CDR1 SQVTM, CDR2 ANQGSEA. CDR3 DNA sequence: TGCAGCGTTGATACCGGCTTTCGGACCACTGAAGCTTTCTTT. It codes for CSVDTGFRTTEAFF.

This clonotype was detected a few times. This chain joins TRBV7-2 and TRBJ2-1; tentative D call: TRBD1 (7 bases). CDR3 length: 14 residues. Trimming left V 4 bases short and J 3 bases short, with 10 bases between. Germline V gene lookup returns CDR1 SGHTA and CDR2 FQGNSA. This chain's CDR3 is CASSWGDSYNEQFF. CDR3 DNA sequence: TGTGCCAGCAGCTGGGGGGACAGCTACAATGAGCAGTTCTTC.

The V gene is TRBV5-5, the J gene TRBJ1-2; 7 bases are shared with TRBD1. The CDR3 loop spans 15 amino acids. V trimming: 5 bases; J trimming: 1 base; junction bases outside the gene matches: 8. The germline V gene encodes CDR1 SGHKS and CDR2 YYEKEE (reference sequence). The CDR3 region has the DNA TGTGCCAGCAGACCTACAGGGGCTCGTAACTATGGCTACACCTTC. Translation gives CASRPTGARNYGYTF.

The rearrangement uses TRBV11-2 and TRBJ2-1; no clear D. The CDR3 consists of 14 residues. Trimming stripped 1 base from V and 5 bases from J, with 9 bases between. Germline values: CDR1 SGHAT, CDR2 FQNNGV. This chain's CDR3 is CASSLVLRHNEQFF. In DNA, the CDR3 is TGTGCCAGCAGCTTAGTTCTACGGCACAATGAGCAGTTCTTC.

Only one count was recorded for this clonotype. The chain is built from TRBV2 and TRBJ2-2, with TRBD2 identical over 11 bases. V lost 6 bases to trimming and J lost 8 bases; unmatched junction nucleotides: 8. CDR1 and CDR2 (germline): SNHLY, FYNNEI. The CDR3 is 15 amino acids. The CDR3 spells CASRQLAGVTGELFF. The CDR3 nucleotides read TGTGCCAGCAGGCAACTAGCGGGAGTGACTGGGGAGCTGTTTTTT.

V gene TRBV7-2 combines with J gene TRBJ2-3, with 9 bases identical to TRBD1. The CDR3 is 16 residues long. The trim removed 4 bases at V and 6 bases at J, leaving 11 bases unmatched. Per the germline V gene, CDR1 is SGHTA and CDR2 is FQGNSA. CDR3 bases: TGTGCCAGCAGCTCGACCGCCGGGACAGGGAGGGATACGCAGTATTTT. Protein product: CASSSTAGTGRDTQYF.

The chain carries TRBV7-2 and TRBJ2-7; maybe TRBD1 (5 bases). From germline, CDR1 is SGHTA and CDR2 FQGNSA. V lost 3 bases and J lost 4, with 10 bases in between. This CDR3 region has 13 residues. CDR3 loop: CASSFIQGYEQYF. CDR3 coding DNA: TGTGCCAGCAGCTTTATCCAGGGTTACGAGCAGTACTTC.

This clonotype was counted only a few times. The CDR3, as DNA: TGTGCCAGCAGCTTAGGTTGGCCTAGCGGGTCTTACGAGCAGTACTTC. Residues: CASSLGWPSGSYEQYF. V gene TRBV7-2 combines with J gene TRBJ2-7; 8 bases map to TRBD2. Germline assignment: CDR1 SGHTA and CDR2 FQGNSA. With 1 base clipped from V and 4 bases from J, the junction kept 9 bases outside the gene matches. CDR3 length: 16 residues. The variable domain in full, completed from reference TRBV7-2 and TRBJ2-7, reads GAGVSQSPSNKVTEKGKDVELRCDPISGHTALYWYRQSLGQGLEFLIYFQGNSAPDKSGLPSDRFSAERTGGSVSTLTIQRTQQEDSAVYLCASSLGWPSGSYEQYFGPGTRLTVT.

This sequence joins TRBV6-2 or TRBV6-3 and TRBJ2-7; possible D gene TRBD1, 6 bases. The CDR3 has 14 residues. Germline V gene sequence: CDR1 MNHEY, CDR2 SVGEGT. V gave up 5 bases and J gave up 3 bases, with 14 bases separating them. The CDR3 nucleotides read TGTGCCAGCAGTCCGAGACAGGAACTCTACGAGCAGTACTTC. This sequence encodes CASSPRQELYEQYF.